The T cell receptor beta chain under discussion was sequenced for a study of CD8 T cells in Susac syndrome. Random hexamers were used to reverse transcribe an amount of about 0.45 to 1 ug RNA. TCRdb re-called the immunoSEQ multiplex PCR reads with MiXCR, one entry per CDR3 protein. The sample has around 71,000 distinct CDR3 sequences; 96% are singletons. CDR1 and CDR2 (germline): MNHEY, SVGAGI. V lost 6 bases and J lost 8; bases outside the gene matches: 5. CDR3 length equals 13 residues. This TCR derives from a human donor with multiple sclerosis. The rearrangement links TRBV6-5 to TRBJ1-2, with 11 bases that match TRBD1. Sequenced input: CD4+ T cells from PBMCs. CDR3 region: CASSAGQGDGYTF. CDR3 coding DNA: TGTGCCAGCAGCGCGGGACAGGGGGACGGCTACACCTTC.